The T cell receptor (beta chain) under discussion was sequenced for a study of OX40 agonist ivuxolimab in advanced cancers. Study overall: Ivuxolimab, an antibody that agonizes OX40 (CD134), was administered to the patients. Three patients, one with hepatocellular carcinoma and two with cutaneous melanoma, responded partially.

Patients were ineligible given autoimmune disease history or systemic immunosuppression. Only a few counts were recorded for this clone. Using immunoSEQ multiplex PCR, the repertoire was profiled, and TCRdb retains in-frame clones only, with some absent. The sample contains roughly 92,000 clones, 91% of which appear only once. Germline loops: CDR1 WNHNN, CDR2 SYGVQD (reference sequence). This CDR3 region has 14 residues. The V gene lost 10 bases and the J gene lost 0 bases, with 13 bases spanning the gap. The J gene is TRBJ1-5, the V gene TRBV10-1; D is ambiguous. The TCR was taken from an adult with an advanced solid tumor such as melanoma, head and neck, liver or kidney cancer. This sample comprised CD4+ or CD8+ T cells sorted from blood, obtained in a trial of the OX40 agonist ivuxolimab. The CDR3 DNA follows: TGCGCCAACCTTCCAGATACTAGCAATCAGCCCCAGCATTTT. Its translation is CANLPDTSNQPQHF.